The present entry profiles one T cell receptor beta chain with its context. The germline gives CDR1 SGHTA, CDR2 FQGNSA. Deletions cut 2 bases from V and 0 bases from J, with 10 bases between. This CDR3 contains 15 residues. As processed by the authors: Amplification of reference gene primers was used by the study to estimate nucleated cell counts. Produced via immunoSEQ multiplex PCR; TCRdb's table is partial and in-frame only. V and J calls and clone size are as listed in that table; D and trimming were resolved from the DNA. The table records 300,000 to 450,000 clones, 81% of them present only once. This sample stems from a study of blood T cell repertoires in COVID-19.

The chain has TRBV7-2 and TRBJ1-2; D not certain. Source material: peripheral blood. This receptor was obtained from a human donor with acute or convalescent COVID-19. The donor label of this sample is uncertain. The CDR3 region is CASSLPSPANYGYTF. Written as DNA, the CDR3 is TGTGCCAGCAGCTTACCTTCCCCTGCTAACTATGGCTACACCTTC.